This T cell receptor beta chain was obtained from a study of blood T cell repertoires in COVID-19. The wider study: Nucleic acid was either cDNA or gDNA, and it came from T cells, B-cell-depleted T cells, or PBMCs.

Trimming at V came to 4 bases and at J to 6 bases, leaving 9 bases not matched to a gene. This CDR3 has 15 amino acids. Per germline, CDR1 SGHTA and CDR2 FQGNSA. Here immunoSEQ multiplex PCR was the method, and the copy in TCRdb shows in-frame clones only, minus some. Of 150,000 to 180,000 clones in the sample, 80% were seen once. Material for sequencing was peripheral blood. This chain joins TRBV7-2 and TRBJ2-7, with 10 bases lining up with TRBD2. This clonotype originated in a man aged 55-75 years with acute or convalescent COVID-19. The CDR3 here is CASSYPGLALAEQYF. The CDR3, as DNA: TGTGCCAGCAGCTATCCGGGACTAGCGTTGGCCGAGCAGTACTTC.